This TCR beta chain comes out of a study of cytomegalovirus exposure and HLA in healthy donors. Study results and caveats: Sequences of the TCR beta chain were said to predict the HLA-A and HLA-B alleles of most subjects accurately. Association of a missense DCLRE1C variant with TCR beta V- and J-gene trimming was reported in a later analysis. Some 150 TCR beta chains were listed as cytomegalovirus-associated. Later analysis revealed greater clonal expansion in HLA-associated TCR beta chains than in equally common others.

The germline V and J ends were trimmed by 7 bases and 6 bases, with 19 bases remaining between them. The CDR3 has 14 amino acids. The germline gives CDR1 SGHTA, CDR2 FQGNSA. For this clone: Its target is unknown.

13 Jbeta primers and 60 Vbeta primers were used for the PCR. This table comes from immunoSEQ multiplex PCR, and its TCRdb copy is limited to in-frame clones, with some not included. The sample lists 150,000 to 200,000 clones, roughly 84% occurring once. This sequence joins TRBV7-2 and TRBJ2-7; D may be TRBD2 (7 bases). The sample consisted of PBMCs. The receptor was derived from a boy between 5 and 17 years old in good health and CMV-seronegative. The CDR3, as DNA: TGTGCCAGCACTCTGGGGGGGGCGGGAACCGAGCAGTACTTC. Its protein is CASTLGGAGTEQYF.